A single T cell receptor (beta chain) is shown here with its context. Its antigen is currently unknown. The sample belongs to a study of blood T cells in healthy people across ages. The CDR3 extends over 14 amino acids. The V and J ends lost 6 bases and 5 bases respectively, with 14 bases between them. CDR1 LGHDT and CDR2 YNNKEL come from the germline V gene (reference sequence). Next came a second PCR, run for roughly 6 to 11 cycles, which used a sample-barcoded 5' primer along with a J-beta primer mix. TCRdb passed the 5' RACE reads through MiXCR, listing each CDR3 protein once. The sample yields 1.5 million to 2 million distinct CDR3 sequences, about 39% seen once. In each sample, at least 6 million PBMCs were isolated. Whole-study findings and limits: A roughly linear age-dependent decrease characterized TCR beta diversity per million T cells.

The sequence derives from a human donor in good health. This chain joins TRBV3-1 and TRBJ2-1; D may be TRBD1 or TRBD2 (5 bases each). The sample consisted of blood. This chain's CDR3 is CASSTTRGDNEQFF. The CDR3 DNA is TGTGCCAGCAGTACAACCCGAGGGGACAATGAGCAGTTCTTC.